This TCR beta chain is drawn from a study of CD8+ T cells in alopecia areata. General observations from the study: Patients shared TCRs less clearly than mice did, possibly owing to HLA.

PBMCs served as the source from which CD4+ and CD8+ T cells were sorted. RNA was isolated and reverse transcribed to cDNA, the sequencing template. The assay was immunoSEQ multiplex PCR, and TCRdb's table has in-frame clones only and misses some. Among about 150,000 clones listed, around half were seen once. Trimming shortened V by 5 bases and J by 0 bases, and 13 bases separated the two germline ends. The CDR3 totals 15 residues. Per the germline V gene, CDR1 is SGHRS and CDR2 is YFSETQ. Turning to this clone: The antigen remains undetermined.

The specimen was CD8+ T cells sorted from blood, collected at week 0. The chain carries TRBV5-1 and TRBJ2-3; D uncertain. This TCR derives from a human donor with alopecia areata. The CDR3 sequence is CASRSDGSSTDTQYF. CDR3 in DNA: TGCGCCAGCAGGTCGGACGGCTCTAGCACAGATACGCAGTATTTT.